This T cell receptor (beta chain) was documented in a study of Tregs in tolerant kidney transplant recipients. The assay was immunoSEQ multiplex PCR, and TCRdb's table has in-frame clones only and misses some. The data show under 300,000 clones, 80% to 85% seen once. The study, taken as a whole, reports: Validation in larger populations is needed because few patients were studied. This study did not directly address biological reproducibility.

The CDR3 loop spans 15 amino acids. V gave up 0 bases and J gave up 6 bases; unmatched junction bases: 4. Germline V gene lookup returns CDR1 SGHTS and CDR2 YDEGEE. Unstimulated regulatory T cells (CD4+CD25+CD127-), CD4+CD25- non-regulatory cells, CD4 and CD8 cells were FACS-sorted from thawed PBMCs. Comments on this clone: Its antigen is currently unknown.

Sequenced input: CD4+ T cells from blood. V gene TRBV5-8 combines with J gene TRBJ2-2; the match to TRBD1 covers 8 bases. This clonotype originated in a human donor in good health. The CDR3 DNA reads TGTGCCAGCAGCTTGGTGACAGGGGAAGCCGGGGAGCTGTTTTTT. Its translation: CASSLVTGEAGELFF.